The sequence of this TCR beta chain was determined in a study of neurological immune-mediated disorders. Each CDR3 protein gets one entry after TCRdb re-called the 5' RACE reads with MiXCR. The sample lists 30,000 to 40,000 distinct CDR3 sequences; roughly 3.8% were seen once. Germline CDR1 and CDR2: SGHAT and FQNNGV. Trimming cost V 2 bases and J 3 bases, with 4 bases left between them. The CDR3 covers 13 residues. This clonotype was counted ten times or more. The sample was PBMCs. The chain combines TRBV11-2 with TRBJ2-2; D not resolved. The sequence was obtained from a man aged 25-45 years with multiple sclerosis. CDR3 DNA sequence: TGTGCCAGCAGCTTACGCGACACCGGGGAGCTGTTTTTT. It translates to CASSLRDTGELFF.